This entry describes one T cell receptor beta chain. What it recognizes is unknown. Because it lacks the conserved phenylalanine or tryptophan at the end, this CDR3 is likely a read error. Deletions cut 4 bases from V and 1 base from J, with 13 bases between. This CDR3 is 15 amino acids long. Per germline, CDR1 MGHRA and CDR2 YSYEKL. Overall study findings and caveats: Tumor Treg TCRs overlapped most with tumor naive CD4+ cells. The larger cohort examined one V-J beta rearrangement, not whole repertoires.

Treg sorting used a CD4+CD25+CD127-/low gate. TCRdb recomputed calls from the 5' RACE reads with MiXCR, one row per CDR3 protein. The sample lists about 9,000 distinct CDR3 sequences; 40% to 55% were seen once. J is TRBJ2-5 and V is TRBV4-1, with D tentatively TRBD1 or TRBD2 (6 bases each). This receptor was taken from a female donor with breast cancer. Sequenced material: Tregs sorted from a lymph node. CDR3 amino acids: CASSLRGGIQETQYY. Here the CDR3 DNA reads TGCGCCAGCAGCCTCAGGGGAGGTATCCAAGAGACCCAGTACTAC.